Listed here are 22 T cell receptor beta chains from one sample, sequenced in a study of tumour-infiltrating T cells in Burkitt lymphoma. Profiling relied on immunoSEQ multiplex PCR, and the TCRdb table lists in-frame clones only, not all of them. The sample lists about 16,000 clones; about 80% were seen once. The specimen sequenced was tumor tissue. Every receptor here comes from a human donor with diffuse large B-cell lymphoma.

The chain joins TRBV5-5 to TRBJ1-5, with TRBD1 as a possible D gene (5 bases). CDR3 size: 14 residues. CDR1 and CDR2 (germline): SGHKS, YYEKEE (reference sequence). Trimming removed 10 bases from V and 5 bases from J, with 19 bases in between. The CDR3 is CASNPDGAHQPQHF. Here the CDR3 DNA reads TGTGCCTCTAATCCGGATGGGGCCCATCAGCCCCAGCATTTT. Filled out from reference TRBV5-5 and TRBJ1-5, the complete variable domain reads DAGVTQSPTHLIKTRGQQVTLRCSPISGHKSVSWYQQVLGQGPQFIFQYYEKEERGRGNFPDRFSARQFPNYSSELNVNALLLGDSALYLCASNPDGAHQPQHFGDGTRLSIL.

This clone was found once. This chain joins TRBV9 and TRBJ2-1; D is uncertain. The V end was cut by 4 bases, the J end by 2 bases, with 16 bases between. CDR3 length: 16 residues. Germline V gives CDR1 SGDLS, CDR2 YYNGEE. The CDR3 nucleotides are TGTGCCAGCAGCTCCCGGTCCAGCGTCACCTACAATGAGCAGTTCTTC. Translated: CASSSRSSVTYNEQFF.

J is TRBJ2-5 and V is TRBV7-3, with TRBD1 matching over 8 bases. The CDR3 loop spans 16 amino acids. Germline CDR1 is SGHTA and CDR2 is FQGTGA. V lost 5 bases, J lost 5 bases, and 13 bases stayed unmatched. CDR3 in amino acids: CASSLNGQGIGETQYF. The CDR3 coding sequence is TGTGCCAGCAGCCTGAACGGACAGGGAATCGGGGAGACCCAGTACTTC.

The chain carries TRBV19 and TRBJ1-1; D is unresolved. From germline, CDR1 is LNHDA and CDR2 SQIVND (reference sequence). The V and J ends lost 5 bases and 8 bases respectively, with 15 bases between them. This CDR3 is built from 13 residues. This CDR3 reads CASSRRPFPEAFF. Written as DNA, the CDR3 is TGTGCCAGTAGTCGACGGCCCTTCCCAGAAGCTTTCTTT.

In its sample, this clone was seen once. This rearrangement joins TRBV6-6 to TRBJ2-1; D may correspond to TRBD1 or TRBD2 (5 bases each). The length of the CDR3 is 14 residues. Germline CDR1 reads MNHNY; CDR2 reads SVGAGI (reference sequence). V lost 7 bases and J 9 bases, leaving 19 bases between the germline ends. For the CDR3, the DNA is TGTGCCAGCAAGAGGGTAAGGGGTAATACTGAGCAGTTCTTC. It specifies CASKRVRGNTEQFF.

The J gene is TRBJ2-7, the V gene TRBV7-2, with 8 positions matching TRBD2. Germline CDR1 is SGHTA and CDR2 is FQGNSA. Trimming cost V 1 base and J 4 bases; bases outside gene matches: 6. The CDR3 spans 15 residues. The CDR3 nucleotides are TGTGCCAGCAGCTTAGAACTAGCGGCGTATTACGAGCAGTACTTC. This translates into CASSLELAAYYEQYF.

The V call is TRBV4-1, the J call TRBJ2-5, with 15 positions matching TRBD2. The germline gives CDR1 MGHRA, CDR2 YSYEKL. The CDR3 consists of 15 residues. V gave up 6 bases and J gave up 2 bases; unmatched junction bases: 1. In DNA, the CDR3 is TGCGCCAGCAGGGGACTAGCGGGGGGACAAGAGACCCAGTACTTC. It encodes CASRGLAGGQETQYF.

The CDR3 DNA sequence: TGCGCCAGCAGCCCAAACACAGGGGGCAGCAATCAGCCCCAGCATTTT. Protein product: CASSPNTGGSNQPQHF. This rearrangement joins TRBV23-1 to TRBJ1-5; TRBD1 matches 9 bases. TRBV23-1 is an open reading frame, and its role is uncertain. V lost 6 bases and J lost 1; bases outside the gene matches: 7. This CDR3 is built from 16 residues.

This clone has only a few counts. The gene calls are TRBV5-6 and TRBJ1-4; no reliable D call. From germline, CDR1 is SGHDT and CDR2 YYEEEE. This CDR3 has 15 residues. Deletions cut 4 bases from V and 7 bases from J, with 17 bases between. The CDR3 loop is CASSKRTGWGEKLFF. As DNA, the CDR3 is TGTGCCAGCAGCAAAAGGACCGGGTGGGGTGAAAAACTGTTTTTT. The variable domain in full, completed from reference TRBV5-6 and TRBJ1-4, reads DAGVTQSPTHLIKTRGQQVTLRCSPKSGHDTVSWYQQALGQGPQFIFQYYEEEERQRGNFPDRFSGHQFPNYSSELNVNALLLGDSALYLCASSKRTGWGEKLFFGSGTQLSVL.

The rearrangement links TRBV2 to TRBJ1-1; 7 bases line up with TRBD1. Trimming cost V 8 bases and J 1 base; bases outside gene matches: 16. The CDR3 is 17 residues long. Germline assignment: CDR1 SNHLY and CDR2 FYNNEI. The CDR3 protein is CASLGGGEVRANTEAFF. CDR3 in DNA: TGTGCCAGCTTAGGAGGGGGCGAGGTAAGGGCGAACACTGAAGCTTTCTTT.

This sequence joins TRBV4-3 and TRBJ1-2; D gene uncertain. The CDR3 is made up of 13 amino acids. Germline loops: CDR1 LGHNA, CDR2 YSLEER. Trimming shortened V by 0 bases and J by 4 bases, and 6 bases separated the two germline ends. CDR3 sequence reads: CASSQEIGYGYTF. The CDR3 nucleotides are TGCGCCAGCAGCCAAGAAATCGGCTATGGCTACACCTTC.

The rearrangement joins TRBV5-8 to TRBJ1-4; 7 bases are shared with TRBD1. V dropped 1 base and J dropped 4; count of bases not matched to a gene: 7. The length of the CDR3 is 16 residues. CDR1 SGHTS and CDR2 YDEGEE come from the germline V gene. The CDR3 DNA sequence: TGTGCCAGCAGCTTGCTTTTCGGGACAGTTAATGAAAAACTGTTTTTT. Its protein product is CASSLLFGTVNEKLFF.

The chain carries TRBV9 and TRBJ2-2; TRBD2 matches at 10 bases. V lost 1 base, J lost 5 bases, and 5 bases stayed unmatched. Germline lookup yields CDR1 SGDLS and CDR2 YYNGEE. This CDR3 has 16 amino acids. For the CDR3, the DNA is TGTGCCAGCAGCGTAAGCGGGAGGGTTTCGACCGGGGAGCTGTTTTTT. Its protein is CASSVSGRVSTGELFF.

The rearrangement uses TRBV5-4 and TRBJ2-5, with 7 bases aligning to TRBD2. Losses at the gene ends were 0 bases for V and 3 bases for J; bases not matched to a gene: 8. Germline lookup yields CDR1 SGHNT and CDR2 YYREEE (reference sequence). The CDR3 spans 16 residues. The CDR3 sequence is CASSLGASRGEETQYF. In nucleotides, the CDR3 is TGTGCCAGCAGCTTGGGCGCTAGCCGGGGGGAAGAGACCCAGTACTTC.

As for this clone: This CDR3 is also generated by other DNA sequences in the sample. The chain uses TRBV7-2 and TRBJ1-1; D remains ambiguous. V shed 3 bases and J shed 2 bases, with 10 bases lying between them. CDR3 length: 14 residues. Per germline, CDR1 SGHTA and CDR2 FQGNSA. The CDR3: CASSFHSLNTEAFF. For the CDR3, the DNA is TGTGCCAGCAGCTTTCACAGCCTAAACACTGAAGCTTTCTTT.

A few counts support this clone. The chain employs TRBV19 and TRBJ2-3; D might be TRBD2 (5 bases). CDR1 is LNHDA and CDR2 is SQIVND in the germline V gene (reference sequence). The CDR3 runs 15 residues. V gave up 2 bases and J gave up 2 bases, with 11 bases separating them. For the CDR3, the DNA is TGTGCCAGTAGTATATTCGGGGTAGCCACAGATACGCAGTATTTT. Protein: CASSIFGVATDTQYF.

This chain links TRBV29-1 with TRBJ2-2; D ambiguous. Germline CDR1 and CDR2: SQVTM and ANQGSEA. V was trimmed by 4 bases and J by 2 bases, leaving 17 bases between them. The CDR3 has 16 residues. The chain's CDR3 is CSVGAGLGVNTGELFF. CDR3 bases: TGCAGCGTTGGGGCCGGGCTAGGTGTTAACACCGGGGAGCTGTTTTTT.

The rearrangement uses TRBV5-6 and TRBJ2-7; 12 bases match TRBD2. The CDR3 loop spans 14 amino acids. Germline V gene sequence: CDR1 SGHDT, CDR2 YYEEEE. After removal of 4 bases from V and 3 bases from J, the junction contained 2 bases not matched to a gene. The CDR3 protein is CASSQGLAGYEQYF. The CDR3 DNA reads as TGTGCCAGCAGCCAGGGACTAGCGGGCTACGAGCAGTACTTC. Full variable domain (remainder filled in from reference TRBV5-6 and TRBJ2-7): DAGVTQSPTHLIKTRGQQVTLRCSPKSGHDTVSWYQQALGQGPQFIFQYYEEEERQRGNFPDRFSGHQFPNYSSELNVNALLLGDSALYLCASSQGLAGYEQYFGPGTRLTVT.

The gene calls are TRBV5-4 and TRBJ2-7, with 15 bases aligning to TRBD2. The length of the CDR3 is 17 residues. Germline CDR1 reads SGHNT; CDR2 reads YYREEE (reference sequence). The trim removed 0 bases at V and 4 bases at J, leaving 5 bases unmatched. This chain's CDR3 is CASSLDLGLAGGYEQYF. CDR3 DNA: TGTGCCAGCAGCTTGGACCTTGGACTAGCGGGAGGGTACGAGCAGTACTTC. Based on the CDR3 plus reference TRBV5-4 and TRBJ2-7, the full variable domain is ETGVTQSPTHLIKTRGQQVTLRCSSQSGHNTVSWYQQALGQGPQFIFQYYREEENGRGNFPPRFSGLQFPNYSSELNVNALELDDSALYLCASSLDLGLAGGYEQYFGPGTRLTVT.

The rearrangement uses TRBV5-1 and TRBJ1-2, with 9 bases identical to TRBD1. The CDR3 is made up of 16 amino acids. The V gene end was trimmed by 4 bases and the J gene end by 4 bases; junction bases not matched to a gene: 11. Germline assignment: CDR1 SGHRS and CDR2 YFSETQ. CDR3 loop: CASSPGQGMGTYGYTF. The CDR3 nucleotides are TGCGCCAGCAGCCCGGGACAGGGCATGGGTACCTATGGCTACACCTTC.

J is TRBJ1-2 and V is TRBV11-2; D is possibly TRBD1 (5 bases). The CDR3 has 13 residues. Trimming took 0 bases from V and 8 from J, leaving 10 bases between them. In germline, CDR1 is SGHAT, CDR2 FQNNGV. CDR3 sequence (DNA): TGTGCCAGCAGCTTAGATCGGGGGGTGGGCTACACCTTC. Encoded protein: CASSLDRGVGYTF.

The rearrangement links TRBV4-3 to TRBJ1-2; D is uncertain. Trimming shortened V by 1 base and J by 4 bases, and 13 bases separated the two germline ends. Germline V gene data show CDR1 as LGHNA and CDR2 as YSLEER. This CDR3 comprises 15 residues. The CDR3 spells CASSQGSGRSYGYTF. The CDR3 DNA sequence: TGCGCCAGCAGCCAAGGTTCCGGCAGGAGCTATGGCTACACCTTC.